The 2 T cell receptor beta chains below were found in one sample sequenced in a study of T and B cells in COVID-19 patients. BIOMED2 TRB-A/B primer pools were used in multiplex TRB PCR. From the multiplex PCR reads, TCRdb called clonotypes with MiXCR, one entry per CDR3 protein. The sample holds some 14,000 distinct CDR3 sequences, 28% seen once. From blood, roughly 250-500 ng of genomic DNA served as TRB template. The sample consisted of blood. The receptors here all came from a human donor who had recovered from COVID-19.

V and J are TRBV20-1 and TRBJ1-3, with D uncertain. This CDR3 is built from 17 residues. V lost 0 bases and J lost 0, with 15 bases in between. Germline V CDR1 and CDR2: DFQATT, SNEGSKA (reference sequence). The CDR3 region has the DNA TGCAGTGCTAGAGATCTTGGTCAGAAGAGCTCTGGAAACACCATATATTTT. Translation gives CSARDLGQKSSGNTIYF.

The count of this clonotype is one. A single base separates this from a much larger clone, so it may be a read error. This sequence joins TRBV27 and TRBJ2-5; TRBD2 might be the D (5 bases). The CDR3 covers 14 residues. Between the trimmed V and J ends, which lost 7 bases and 0 bases, there was a span of 12 bases. Germline V gives CDR1 MNHEY, CDR2 SMNVEV (reference sequence). The CDR3 is CASTPRGNQETQYF. In DNA, the CDR3 is TGTGCCAGCACCCCCCGGGGAAACCAAGAGACCCAGTACTTC.